The 8 T cell receptor beta chains below come from one sample, sequenced in a study of Tregs in tolerant kidney transplant recipients. Produced via immunoSEQ multiplex PCR; TCRdb's table is partial and in-frame only. In total, the table holds tens of thousands of clones. Material: CD4+ T cells from blood, obtained before the transplant. Receptor source: a human donor who received a combined kidney and bone marrow transplant.

Concerning this clone itself: Read coverage stops 3 residues before the CDR3 terminus; the germline J gene supplies the remainder. The J gene is TRBJ2-1, the V gene TRBV20-1, with 8 bases aligning to TRBD2. CDR1 and CDR2 from the germline V gene are DFQATT and SNEGSKA (reference sequence). Trimming cost V 5 bases and J 7 bases; bases outside gene matches: 10. This CDR3 spans 14 amino acids. Incomplete CDR3 DNA: TGCAGTGCTCAGACGAGCGGGAGTTGGAATGAG. It codes for CSAQTSGSWNE. The full CDR3 protein reads CSAQTSGSWNEQFF.

Comment on this clone: Sequencing ends 3 residues short of the CDR3 end; the germline J gene provides the rest. J is TRBJ1-2 and V is TRBV2; D remains unclear. Looked up from germline, CDR1 is SNHLY and CDR2 is FYNNEI. The CDR3 consists of 12 residues. The germline V and J ends were trimmed by 8 bases and 7 bases, with 14 bases remaining between them. The CDR3 protein is CASAMQARGYTF. The DNA read from the CDR3 is TGTGCCAGCGCAATGCAGGCTCGTGGC.

A note on this clone: The read gets to within 3 residues of the CDR3 end, and the germline J gene fills in the rest. This chain connects TRBV18 to TRBJ2-2; D unclear. In germline, CDR1 is KGHSH, CDR2 LQKENI. This CDR3 region has 13 residues. V lost 3 bases and J 5 bases, leaving 7 bases between the germline ends. CDR3 region: CASSPQETGELFF. The CDR3 bases that were read are TGTGCCAGCTCACCCCAGGAGACCGGGGAG.

About this clone itself: Sequencing ends 3 residues short of the CDR3 end; the germline J gene provides the rest. This chain joins TRBV7-2 and TRBJ2-1; TRBD2 matches at 7 bases. The V and J ends lost 5 bases and 2 bases, in that order; junction bases with no gene match: 6. CDR1 is SGHTA and CDR2 is FQGNSA in the germline V gene. The CDR3 loop spans 15 amino acids. The CDR3 bases that were read are TGTGCCAGCAGCGAAAGCGGGAATGCCTACAATGAG. Amino acids: CASSESGNAYNE. The whole CDR3 protein is CASSESGNAYNEQFF.

As regards this clone: From the germline J gene comes the end of the CDR3, since the read stops 3 residues before it. V is TRBV20-1 and J is TRBJ2-7, with 8 bases identical to TRBD2. Germline V gives CDR1 DFQATT, CDR2 SNEGSKA (reference sequence). After removal of 5 bases from V and 4 bases from J, the junction contained 19 bases not matched to a gene. The CDR3 totals 17 residues. CDR3 protein: CSALPGGELAGLYEQYF. The CDR3 DNA, read in part, is TGCAGTGCTCTCCCGGGGGGGGAGCTAGCGGGTTTATACGAG.

In the case of this clone: The DNA ends 3 residues before the CDR3 does, and the rest of the CDR3 is filled in from the germline J gene. V is TRBV19 and J is TRBJ1-2, with D perhaps TRBD1 (6 bases). From germline, CDR1 is LNHDA and CDR2 SQIVND (reference sequence). The germline V and J ends were trimmed by 3 bases and 5 bases, with 10 bases remaining between them. This CDR3 is 13 amino acids long. The CDR3 loop is CASSMSGQYGYTF. The covered CDR3 bases are TGTGCCAGTAGTATGAGTGGACAGTATGGC.

About this clone itself: The read ends 3 residues shy of where the CDR3 ends; the end is completed using the germline J gene. V and J are TRBV2 and TRBJ2-2; the match to TRBD2 covers 12 bases. The germline CDR1 and CDR2 sequences are SNHLY and FYNNEI. V lost 5 bases and J lost 6; bases outside the gene matches: 4. This CDR3 comprises 15 residues. The CDR3 sequence is CASSSLAGGAGELFF. Incomplete CDR3 DNA: TGTGCCAGCAGTTCCCTAGCGGGAGGGGCCGGGGAG. Using reference TRBV2 and TRBJ2-2 for the parts outside the CDR3, the full variable domain is EPEVTQTPSHQVTQMGQEVILRCVPISNHLYFYWYRQILGQKVEFLVSFYNNEISEKSEIFDDQFSVERPDGSNFTLKIRSTKLEDSAMYFCASSSLAGGAGELFFGEGSRLTVL.

A note on this clone: The CDR3 is cut off 3 residues early in the read; its end comes from the germline J gene. V gene TRBV6-1 combines with J gene TRBJ2-7, with 9 bases fitting TRBD2. Trimming cost V 2 bases and J 5 bases; bases outside gene matches: 10. This CDR3 has 16 residues. CDR1 and CDR2 (germline): MNHNS, SASEGT. The covered CDR3 bases are TGTGCCAGCAGTGAAAGGCGGGAGGGCCCTAGCGACGAG. It codes for CASSERREGPSDE. The entire CDR3 protein reads CASSERREGPSDEQYF.